The entry below describes one T cell receptor beta chain. Different DNA sequences within this sample yield the same CDR3. The germline V gene encodes CDR1 SEHNR and CDR2 FQNEAQ (reference sequence). The J segment lost 0 bases and the V segment lost 5 bases, leaving 2 bases of the junction unmatched. CDR3 length: 14 amino acids. This entry belongs to a study of blood T cell repertoires in COVID-19. Overall study context: Sites across the United States, Italy and Spain contributed samples from acute and convalescent COVID-19. T cells, B-cell-depleted T cells, or PBMCs supplied cDNA or gDNA.

The table came from immunoSEQ multiplex PCR; TCRdb's copy has only in-frame clones and leaves some out. The sample carries 250,000 to 300,000 clones, over 85% recorded once. The sequence was obtained from a woman aged 60-70 years who had recovered from COVID-19. Sequenced sample: PBMCs or T cells enriched from blood (not recorded which). V usage is TRBV7-9 and J usage is TRBJ2-7, with TRBD2 matching over 9 bases. The CDR3 sequence is CASSLSGSSYEQYF. In DNA, the CDR3 is TGTGCCAGCAGCCTTAGCGGGAGCTCCTACGAGCAGTACTTC.